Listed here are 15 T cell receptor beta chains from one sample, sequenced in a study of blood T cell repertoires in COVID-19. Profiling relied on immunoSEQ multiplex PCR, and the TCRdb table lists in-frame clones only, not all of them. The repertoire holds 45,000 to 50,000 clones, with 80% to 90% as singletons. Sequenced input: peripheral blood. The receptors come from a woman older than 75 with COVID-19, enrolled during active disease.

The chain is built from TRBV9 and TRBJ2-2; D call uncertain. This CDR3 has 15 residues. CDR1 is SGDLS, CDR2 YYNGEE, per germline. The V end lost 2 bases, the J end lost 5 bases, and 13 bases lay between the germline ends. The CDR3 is CASSVAPDGTGELFF. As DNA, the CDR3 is TGTGCCAGCAGCGTTGCCCCAGATGGTACCGGGGAGCTGTTTTTT.

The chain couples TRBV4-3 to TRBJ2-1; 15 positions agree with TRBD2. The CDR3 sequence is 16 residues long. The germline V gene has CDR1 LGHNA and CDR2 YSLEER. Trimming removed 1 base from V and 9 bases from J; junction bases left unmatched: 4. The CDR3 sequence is CASSQGTSGGAGEQFF. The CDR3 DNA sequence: TGCGCCAGCAGCCAAGGGACTAGCGGGGGGGCCGGTGAGCAGTTCTTC.

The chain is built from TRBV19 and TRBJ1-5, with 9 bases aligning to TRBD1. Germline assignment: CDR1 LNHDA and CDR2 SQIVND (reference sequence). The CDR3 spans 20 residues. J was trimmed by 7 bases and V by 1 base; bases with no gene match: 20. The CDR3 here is CASSIGGDRDRVIGYQPQHF. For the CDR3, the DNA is TGTGCCAGTAGTATAGGGGGGGACAGGGACCGCGTTATTGGGTACCAGCCCCAGCATTTT.

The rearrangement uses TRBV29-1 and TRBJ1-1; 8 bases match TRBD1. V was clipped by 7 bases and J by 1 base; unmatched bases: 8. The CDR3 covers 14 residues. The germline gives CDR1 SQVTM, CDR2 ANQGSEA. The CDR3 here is CSGGSGTGNTEAFF. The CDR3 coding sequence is TGCAGCGGCGGCTCCGGGACAGGGAACACTGAAGCTTTCTTT.

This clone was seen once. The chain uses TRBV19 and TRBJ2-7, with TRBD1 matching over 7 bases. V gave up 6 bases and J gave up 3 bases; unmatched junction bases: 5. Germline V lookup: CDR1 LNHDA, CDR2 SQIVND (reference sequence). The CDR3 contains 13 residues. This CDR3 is CASSRRQGYEQYF. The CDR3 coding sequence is TGTGCCAGTAGCAGAAGACAGGGCTACGAGCAGTACTTC.

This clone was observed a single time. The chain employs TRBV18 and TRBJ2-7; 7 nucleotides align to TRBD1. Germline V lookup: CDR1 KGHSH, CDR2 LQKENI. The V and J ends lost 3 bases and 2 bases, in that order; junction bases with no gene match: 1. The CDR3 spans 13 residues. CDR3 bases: TGTGCCAGCTCACCGGGACAGCCCTACGAGCAGTACTTC. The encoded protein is CASSPGQPYEQYF.

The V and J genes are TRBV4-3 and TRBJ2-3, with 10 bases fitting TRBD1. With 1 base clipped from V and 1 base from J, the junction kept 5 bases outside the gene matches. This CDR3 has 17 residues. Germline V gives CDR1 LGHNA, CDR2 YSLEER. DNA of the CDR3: TGCGCCAGCAGCCAAGGACCCGGGACAGGGGGCACAGATACGCAGTATTTT. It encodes CASSQGPGTGGTDTQYF.

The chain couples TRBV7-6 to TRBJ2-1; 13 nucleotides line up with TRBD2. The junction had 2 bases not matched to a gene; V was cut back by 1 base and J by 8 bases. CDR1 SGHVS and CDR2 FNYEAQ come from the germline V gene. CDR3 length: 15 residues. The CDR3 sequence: CASSLGLAGGYEQFF. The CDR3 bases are TGTGCCAGCAGCTTAGGACTAGCGGGAGGCTATGAGCAGTTCTTC.

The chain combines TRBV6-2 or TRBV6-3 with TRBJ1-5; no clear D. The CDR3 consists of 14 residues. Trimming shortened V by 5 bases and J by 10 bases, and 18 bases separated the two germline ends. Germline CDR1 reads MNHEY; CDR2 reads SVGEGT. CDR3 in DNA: TGTGCCAGCAGTGTCCTCGGGGAGACAAGCCCCCAGCATTTT. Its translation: CASSVLGETSPQHF.

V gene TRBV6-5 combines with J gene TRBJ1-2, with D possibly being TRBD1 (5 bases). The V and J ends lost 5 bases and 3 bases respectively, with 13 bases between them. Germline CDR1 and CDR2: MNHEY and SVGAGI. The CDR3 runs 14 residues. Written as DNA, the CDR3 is TGTGCCAGCAGTCCTTCGACAGCCCACTATGGCTACACCTTC. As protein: CASSPSTAHYGYTF.

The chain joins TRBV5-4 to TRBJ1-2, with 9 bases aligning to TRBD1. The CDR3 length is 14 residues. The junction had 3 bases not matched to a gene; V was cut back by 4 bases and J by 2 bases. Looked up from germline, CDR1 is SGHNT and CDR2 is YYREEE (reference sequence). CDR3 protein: CASSVTGGNYGYTF. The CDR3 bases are TGTGCCAGCAGCGTGACAGGGGGGAACTATGGCTACACCTTC. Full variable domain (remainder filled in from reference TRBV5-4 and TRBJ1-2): ETGVTQSPTHLIKTRGQQVTLRCSSQSGHNTVSWYQQALGQGPQFIFQYYREEENGRGNFPPRFSGLQFPNYSSELNVNALELDDSALYLCASSVTGGNYGYTFGSGTRLTVV.

CDR3 sequence (DNA): TGCGCCAGCAGCTCCGCCCAGGTAACTGAAGCTTTCTTT. Protein sequence: CASSSAQVTEAFF. The chain carries TRBV5-1 and TRBJ1-1; D remains ambiguous. Germline V gene data show CDR1 as SGHRS and CDR2 as YFSETQ. V shed 3 bases and J shed 5 bases, with 11 bases lying between them. This CDR3 has 13 amino acids.

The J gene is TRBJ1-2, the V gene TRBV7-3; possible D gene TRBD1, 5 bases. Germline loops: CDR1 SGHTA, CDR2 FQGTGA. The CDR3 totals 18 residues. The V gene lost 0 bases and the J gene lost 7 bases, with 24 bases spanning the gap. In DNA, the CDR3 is TGTGCCAGCAGCTTAACGGGTACCGACAGCCCTGTATCGGGTGGCTACACCTTC. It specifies CASSLTGTDSPVSGGYTF.

The CDR3 spells CASSYRREENYGYTF. CDR3 nucleotide sequence: TGTGCCAGCAGCTACCGCCGGGAGGAAAACTATGGCTACACCTTC. The chain has TRBV11-2 and TRBJ1-2; the D is unclear. V lost 4 bases, J lost 2 bases, and 14 bases lay in between. Germline V lookup: CDR1 SGHAT, CDR2 FQNNGV. This CDR3 has 15 amino acids.

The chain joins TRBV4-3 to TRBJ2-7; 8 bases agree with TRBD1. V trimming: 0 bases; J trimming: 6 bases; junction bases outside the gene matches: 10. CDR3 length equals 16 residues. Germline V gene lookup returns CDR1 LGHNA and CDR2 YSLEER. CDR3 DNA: TGCGCCAGCAGCCAAGATAATGGACAGGGCTGCGGCGAGCAGTACTTC. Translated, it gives CASSQDNGQGCGEQYF.